This section outlines one T cell receptor beta chain sequence together with its context. The data derive from a study of T cell changes during pregnancy in multiple sclerosis. Method: immunoSEQ multiplex PCR; TCRdb's copy keeps in-frame clones and lacks some. The sample has under 30,000 clones, less than 90% seen once. This material consisted of CD4+ T cells from peripheral blood mononuclear cells, taken in the first trimester of pregnancy. The sequence derives from a female donor in good health, enrolled as a control in a pregnancy study.

CDR3 sequence: CASSLGQGENQPQHF. As DNA, the CDR3 is TGCGCCAGCAGCTTGGGCCAGGGCGAAAATCAGCCCCAGCATTTT. This chain connects TRBV5-1 to TRBJ1-5; TRBD1 is a possible D gene (5 bases). Germline V CDR1 and CDR2: SGHRS, YFSETQ. The CDR3 consists of 15 residues. V was pared by 0 bases and J by 4 bases, with 11 bases between.